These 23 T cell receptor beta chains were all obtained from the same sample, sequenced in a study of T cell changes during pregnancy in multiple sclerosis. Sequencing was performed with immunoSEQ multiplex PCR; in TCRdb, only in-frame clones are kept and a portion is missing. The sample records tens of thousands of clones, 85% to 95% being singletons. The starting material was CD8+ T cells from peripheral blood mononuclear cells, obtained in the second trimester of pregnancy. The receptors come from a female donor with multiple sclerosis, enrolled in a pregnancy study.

In DNA, the CDR3 is TGTGCCAGCAGTTTATCGGGCGGGCTTGACACCGGGGAGCTGTTTTTT. It specifies CASSLSGGLDTGELFF. The chain carries TRBV27 and TRBJ2-2; D is possibly TRBD2 (5 bases). Germline loops: CDR1 MNHEY, CDR2 SMNVEV (reference sequence). V was shortened by 0 bases and J by 3 bases, with 11 bases between the two germline ends. The CDR3 is 16 residues long.

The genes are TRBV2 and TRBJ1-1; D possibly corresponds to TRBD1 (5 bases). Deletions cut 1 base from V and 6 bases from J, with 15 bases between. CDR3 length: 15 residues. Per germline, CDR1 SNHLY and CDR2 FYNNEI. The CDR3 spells CASSEDYRIRSEAFF. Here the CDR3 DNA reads TGTGCCAGCAGTGAAGACTACAGGATTCGGTCTGAAGCTTTCTTT.

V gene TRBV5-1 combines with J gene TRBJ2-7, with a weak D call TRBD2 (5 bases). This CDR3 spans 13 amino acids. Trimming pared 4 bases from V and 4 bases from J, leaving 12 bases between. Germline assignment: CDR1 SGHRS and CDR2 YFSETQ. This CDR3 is CASSPDGGYEQYF. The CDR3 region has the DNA TGCGCCAGCAGCCCCGACGGAGGATACGAGCAGTACTTC.

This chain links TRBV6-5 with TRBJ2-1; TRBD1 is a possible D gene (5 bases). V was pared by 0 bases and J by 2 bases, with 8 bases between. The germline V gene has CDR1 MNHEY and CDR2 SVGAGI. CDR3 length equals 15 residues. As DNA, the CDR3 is TGTGCCAGCAGTTACTCGACCAGGGCCTACAATGAGCAGTTCTTC. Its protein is CASSYSTRAYNEQFF.

The CDR3 nucleotides are TGTGCCAGCACCCACTCAAGTGGGCGGGAGGGGATAATCTATGAGCAGTTCTTC. Encoded protein: CASTHSSGREGIIYEQFF. V and J are TRBV27 and TRBJ2-1; 9 bases are shared with TRBD2. Germline CDR1 MNHEY, CDR2 SMNVEV (reference sequence). The CDR3 is 18 amino acids. J was trimmed by 8 bases and V by 7 bases; bases with no gene match: 21.

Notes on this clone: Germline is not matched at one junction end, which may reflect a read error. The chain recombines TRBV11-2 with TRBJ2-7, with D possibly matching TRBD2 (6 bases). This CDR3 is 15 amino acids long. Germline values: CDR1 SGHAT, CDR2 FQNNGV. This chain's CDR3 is CASSLEARGTYGQYF. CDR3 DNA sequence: TGTGCCAGCAGCTTAGAAGCTCGCGGGACCTACGGGCAGTACTTC.

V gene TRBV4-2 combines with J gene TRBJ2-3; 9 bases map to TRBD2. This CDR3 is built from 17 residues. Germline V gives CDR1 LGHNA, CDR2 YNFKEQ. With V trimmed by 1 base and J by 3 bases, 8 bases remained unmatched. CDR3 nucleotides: TGTGCCAGCAGCCAAGTGGCGGGAGGGCTCAGGACAGATACGCAGTATTTT. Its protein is CASSQVAGGLRTDTQYF.

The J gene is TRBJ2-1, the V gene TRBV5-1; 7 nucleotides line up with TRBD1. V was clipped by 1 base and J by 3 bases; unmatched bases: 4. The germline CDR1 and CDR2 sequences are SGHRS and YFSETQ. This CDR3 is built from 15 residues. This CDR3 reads CASSLKAGGYNEQFF. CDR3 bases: TGCGCCAGCAGCTTGAAGGCAGGGGGCTACAATGAGCAGTTCTTC.

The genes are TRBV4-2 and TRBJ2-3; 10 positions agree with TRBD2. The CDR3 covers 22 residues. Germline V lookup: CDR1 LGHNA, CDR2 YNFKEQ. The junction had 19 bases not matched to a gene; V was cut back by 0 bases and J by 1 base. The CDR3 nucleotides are TGTGCCAGCAGCCAAGAGGCTCTAGCGGGAGCCAGGATGGTATGGGGCACAGATACGCAGTATTTT. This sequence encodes CASSQEALAGARMVWGTDTQYF.

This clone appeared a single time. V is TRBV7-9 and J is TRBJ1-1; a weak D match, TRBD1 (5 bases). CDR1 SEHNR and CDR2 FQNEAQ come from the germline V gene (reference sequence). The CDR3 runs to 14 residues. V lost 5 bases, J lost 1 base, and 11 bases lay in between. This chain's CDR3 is CASSRGGRNTEAFF. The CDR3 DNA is TGTGCCAGCAGCCGCGGGGGGAGGAACACTGAAGCTTTCTTT. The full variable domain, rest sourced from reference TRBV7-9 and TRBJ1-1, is DTGVSQNPRHKITKRGQNVTFRCDPISEHNRLYWYRQTLGQGPEFLTYFQNEAQLEKSRLLSDRFSAERPKGSFSTLEIQRTEQGDSAMYLCASSRGGRNTEAFFGQGTRLTVV.

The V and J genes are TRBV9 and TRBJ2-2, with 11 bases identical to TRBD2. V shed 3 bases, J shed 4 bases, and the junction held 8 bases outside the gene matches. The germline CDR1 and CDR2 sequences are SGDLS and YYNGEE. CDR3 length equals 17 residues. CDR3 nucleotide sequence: TGTGCCAGCAGCGGACTAGCGGGATACCGAGGCACCGGGGAGCTGTTTTTT. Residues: CASSGLAGYRGTGELFF.

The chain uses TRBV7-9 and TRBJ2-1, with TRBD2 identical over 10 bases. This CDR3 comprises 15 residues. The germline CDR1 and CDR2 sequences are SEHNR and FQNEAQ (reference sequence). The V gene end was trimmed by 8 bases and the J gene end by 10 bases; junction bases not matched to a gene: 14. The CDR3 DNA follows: TGTGCCAGCGAGTCGGGTCCTAGCGGGAGAAGGGAGCAGTTCTTC. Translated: CASESGPSGRREQFF.

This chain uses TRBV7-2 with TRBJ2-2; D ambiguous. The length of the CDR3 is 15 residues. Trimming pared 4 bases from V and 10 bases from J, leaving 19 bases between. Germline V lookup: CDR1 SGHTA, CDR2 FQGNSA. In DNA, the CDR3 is TGTGCCAGCAGCTCCCGCCGGCTGGTGGAGCTGGAGCTGTTTTTT. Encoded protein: CASSSRRLVELELFF.

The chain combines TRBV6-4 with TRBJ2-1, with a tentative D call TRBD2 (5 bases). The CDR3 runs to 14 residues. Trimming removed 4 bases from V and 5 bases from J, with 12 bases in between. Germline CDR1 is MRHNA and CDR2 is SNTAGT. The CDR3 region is CASSVVVTNNEQFF. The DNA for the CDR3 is TGTGCCAGCAGTGTTGTCGTGACTAACAATGAGCAGTTCTTC.

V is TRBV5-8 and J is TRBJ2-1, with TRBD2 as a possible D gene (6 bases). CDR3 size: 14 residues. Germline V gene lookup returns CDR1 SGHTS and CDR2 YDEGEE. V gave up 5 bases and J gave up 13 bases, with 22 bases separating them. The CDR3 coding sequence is TGTGCCAGCAGGGTAGTCGGAGGGCCGGGGACCCAGTTCTTC. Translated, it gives CASRVVGGPGTQFF.

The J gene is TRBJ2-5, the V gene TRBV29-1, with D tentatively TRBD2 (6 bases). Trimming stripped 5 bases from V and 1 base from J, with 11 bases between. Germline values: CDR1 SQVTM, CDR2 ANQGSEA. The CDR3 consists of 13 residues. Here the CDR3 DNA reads TGCAGCGTTCGGACGGGACTCCAAGAGACCCAGTACTTC. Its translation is CSVRTGLQETQYF. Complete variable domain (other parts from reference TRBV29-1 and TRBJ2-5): SAVISQKPSRDICQRGTSLTIQCQVDSQVTMMFWYRQQPGQSLTLIATANQGSEATYESGFVIDKFPISRPNLTFSTLTVSNMSPEDSSIYLCSVRTGLQETQYFGPGTRLLVL.

The CDR3 is CASSPNMRDTLAGWFTEQYF. CDR3 DNA: TGTGCCAGCAGCCCTAATATGCGGGACACCTTAGCGGGATGGTTCACCGAGCAGTACTTC. The rearrangement uses TRBV28 and TRBJ2-7; 8 bases fit TRBD2. Trimming removed 6 bases from V and 6 bases from J; junction bases left unmatched: 28. Germline V gene data show CDR1 as MDHEN and CDR2 as SYDVKM. There are 20 residues in the CDR3.

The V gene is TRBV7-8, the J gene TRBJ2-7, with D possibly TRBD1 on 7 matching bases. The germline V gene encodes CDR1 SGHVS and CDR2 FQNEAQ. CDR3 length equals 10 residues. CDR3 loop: CSAGGNEQYF. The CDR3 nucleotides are TGTAGCGCAGGGGGGAACGAGCAGTACTTC.

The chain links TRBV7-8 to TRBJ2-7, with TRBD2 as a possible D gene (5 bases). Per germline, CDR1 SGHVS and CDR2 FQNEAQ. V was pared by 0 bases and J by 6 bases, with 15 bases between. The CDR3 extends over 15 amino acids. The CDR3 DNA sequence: TGTGCCAGCAGCTTAGCAGACGGGATCGGCTCCGAGCAGTACTTC. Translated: CASSLADGIGSEQYF.

The CDR3 DNA is TGTGCCAGTAGCCTACAGGACAGGGGCCAAGAGACCCAGTACTTC. It encodes CASSLQDRGQETQYF. This rearrangement joins TRBV19 to TRBJ2-5; 9 bases are shared with TRBD1. V was pared by 6 bases and J by 1 base, with 6 bases of the junction left unmatched. CDR3 length equals 15 residues. The germline CDR1 and CDR2 sequences are LNHDA and SQIVND (reference sequence).

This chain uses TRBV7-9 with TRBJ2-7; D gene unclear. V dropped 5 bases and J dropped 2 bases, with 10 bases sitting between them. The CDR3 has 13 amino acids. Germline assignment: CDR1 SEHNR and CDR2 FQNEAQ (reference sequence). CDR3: CASSPRGAYEQYF. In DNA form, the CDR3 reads TGTGCCAGCAGCCCCCGAGGCGCCTACGAGCAGTACTTC.

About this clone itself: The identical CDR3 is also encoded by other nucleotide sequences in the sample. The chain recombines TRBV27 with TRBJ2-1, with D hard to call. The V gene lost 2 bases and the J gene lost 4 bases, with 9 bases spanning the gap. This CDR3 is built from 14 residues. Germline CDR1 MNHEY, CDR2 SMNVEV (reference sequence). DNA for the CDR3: TGTGCCAGCAGTTTAGGCGGTGGGTACAATGAGCAGTTCTTC. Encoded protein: CASSLGGGYNEQFF.

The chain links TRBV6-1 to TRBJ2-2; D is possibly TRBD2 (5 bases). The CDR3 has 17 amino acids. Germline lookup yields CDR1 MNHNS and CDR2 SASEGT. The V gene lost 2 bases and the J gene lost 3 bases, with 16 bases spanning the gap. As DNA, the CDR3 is TGTGCCAGCAGTGAAAGGCGTCGGGGTTCGTACACCGGGGAGCTGTTTTTT. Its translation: CASSERRRGSYTGELFF.